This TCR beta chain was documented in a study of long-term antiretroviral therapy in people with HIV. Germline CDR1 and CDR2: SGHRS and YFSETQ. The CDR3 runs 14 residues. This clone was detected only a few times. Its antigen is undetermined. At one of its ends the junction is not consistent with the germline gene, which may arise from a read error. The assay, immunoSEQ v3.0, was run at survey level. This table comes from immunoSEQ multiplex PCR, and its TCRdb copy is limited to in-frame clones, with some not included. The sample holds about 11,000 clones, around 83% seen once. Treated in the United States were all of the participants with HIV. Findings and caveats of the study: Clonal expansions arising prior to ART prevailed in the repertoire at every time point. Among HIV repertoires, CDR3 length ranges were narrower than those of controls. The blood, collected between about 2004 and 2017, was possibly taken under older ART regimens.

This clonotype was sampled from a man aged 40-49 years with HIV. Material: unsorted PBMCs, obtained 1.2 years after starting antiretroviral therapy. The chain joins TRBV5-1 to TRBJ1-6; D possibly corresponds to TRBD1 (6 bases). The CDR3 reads CASRLEYRDSPLHF. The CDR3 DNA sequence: TGCGCCAGCAGGTTGGAGTACAGGGATTCACCCCTCCACTTT.